This T cell receptor (beta chain) was identified in a study of OX40 agonist ivuxolimab in advanced cancers. Sequenced by immunoSEQ multiplex PCR; TCRdb stores in-frame clones only, minus some. The data show approximately 60,000 clones, more than 85% seen once. Per germline, CDR1 MNHEY and CDR2 SVGAGI. This CDR3 region has 15 residues. Trimming cost V 6 bases and J 0 bases; bases outside gene matches: 6. The clonotype originates from an adult with an advanced solid tumor such as melanoma, head and neck, liver or kidney cancer. Sequences were derived from CD4+ or CD8+ T cells sorted from blood, sampled in a trial of the OX40 agonist ivuxolimab. V gene TRBV6-5 combines with J gene TRBJ2-3; 7 nucleotides line up with TRBD2. The CDR3 sequence is CASSPTSVSTDTQYF. As DNA, the CDR3 is TGTGCCAGCAGCCCTACTAGCGTTAGCACAGATACGCAGTATTTT.